This T cell receptor (beta chain) is drawn from a study of blood T cell repertoires in COVID-19. About the research overall: The study drew acute and convalescent COVID-19 samples from the United States, Italy and Spain.

Germline lookup yields CDR1 SEHNR and CDR2 FQNEAQ (reference sequence). The CDR3 sequence is 14 residues long. V shed 5 bases and J shed 2 bases, with 10 bases lying between them. This clone was seen a few times. Original processing methods: Amplification from reference gene primers served as the basis for estimated nucleated cell counts. Produced via immunoSEQ multiplex PCR; TCRdb's table is partial and in-frame only. V and J calls and clone size follow that table, whereas D and trimming were derived from the DNA. The repertoire includes roughly 150,000 clones, 84% of them detected once, and roughly 8.9% sits in the top ten.

The sample taken for sequencing was peripheral blood. The rearrangement links TRBV7-9 to TRBJ1-3, with a weak D call TRBD1 (6 bases). The receptor was isolated from a woman in her forties or fifties with acute or convalescent COVID-19. The CDR3 sequence is CASSRTAAGNTIYF. The CDR3 DNA reads as TGTGCCAGCAGCCGGACAGCAGCTGGAAACACCATATATTTT.